These 9 T cell receptor beta chains share one sample of origin, sequenced in a study of early T cells in non-severe SARS-CoV-2 infection. TCRdb re-derived calls from the 5' RACE reads in MiXCR, one entry per CDR3 protein. The sample shows around 50,000 distinct CDR3 sequences, about 4% of them seen only once. What was sequenced was whole blood. Receptors originate from an adult who was a healthcare worker with PCR-confirmed SARS-CoV-2 infection or an uninfected control (not recorded which).

This clonotype was counted many times. The J gene is TRBJ1-2, the V gene TRBV2; no clear D. The CDR3 has 13 amino acids. V was clipped by 5 bases and J by 0 bases, with 7 bases between them. Looked up from germline, CDR1 is SNHLY and CDR2 is FYNNEI. CDR3 DNA: TGTGCCAGCAGTCTACAAGCTAACTATGGCTACACCTTC. Protein sequence: CASSLQANYGYTF.

Of note for this clonotype: This may stem from a read error, because a much larger clone lies one nucleotide away. V is TRBV18 and J is TRBJ2-1; 7 bases agree with TRBD1. The CDR3 totals 13 residues. Germline values: CDR1 KGHSH, CDR2 LQKENI. The CDR3 nucleotides read TGTGTCAGCTCACCGACAGGGTTGAATGAGCAGTTCTTC. It encodes CVSSPTGLNEQFF.

V usage is TRBV29-1 and J usage is TRBJ1-2; TRBD1 agrees at 8 bases. In germline, CDR1 is SQVTM, CDR2 ANQGSEA. CDR3 length: 14 amino acids. V lost 8 bases and J lost 5; bases outside the gene matches: 13. Here the CDR3 reads CSLAPGQGEYGYTF. In DNA form, the CDR3 reads TGCAGCCTTGCCCCCGGACAGGGAGAATATGGCTACACCTTC.

This clonotype was observed a few times. The chain couples TRBV2 to TRBJ2-7; D remains ambiguous. Germline V gene lookup returns CDR1 SNHLY and CDR2 FYNNEI. The CDR3 covers 12 residues. Trimming took 4 bases from V and 3 from J, leaving 7 bases between them. CDR3 sequence (DNA): TGTGCCAGCAGTGGGTACAACTACGAGCAGTACTTC. Translation gives CASSGYNYEQYF.

This clonotype was counted at least ten times. At one of its ends the junction is not consistent with the germline gene, which may arise from a read error. The V and J genes are TRBV18 and TRBJ2-7; weak D call: TRBD1 (5 bases). This CDR3 spans 12 amino acids. Germline lookup yields CDR1 KGHSH and CDR2 LQKENI. As DNA, the CDR3 is TGTGCCAGCTCACCGGGGCCCGGGTTTCCCCACTTC. Its protein product is CASSPGPGFPHF.

This clonotype was picked up many times. V gene TRBV5-1 combines with J gene TRBJ2-7; 14 bases agree with TRBD2. Germline V gives CDR1 SGHRS, CDR2 YFSETQ. This CDR3 region has 15 residues. V lost 4 bases and J lost 4; bases outside the gene matches: 4. Here the CDR3 reads CASSRGTSGGYEQYF. The DNA for the CDR3 is TGCGCCAGCAGCCGCGGGACTAGCGGGGGTTACGAGCAGTACTTC.

The chain links TRBV6-5 to TRBJ2-3; D unresolved. V was pared by 4 bases and J by 7 bases, with 15 bases between. Germline V gives CDR1 MNHEY, CDR2 SVGAGI. The length of the CDR3 is 14 residues. The CDR3 nucleotides are TGTGCCAGCAGTTCCGATATAATGCTATATACGCAGTATTTT. Translated: CASSSDIMLYTQYF.

The V and J genes are TRBV19 and TRBJ2-6; D remains ambiguous. This CDR3 contains 14 residues. Trimming removed 1 base from V and 8 bases from J, with 9 bases in between. CDR1 and CDR2 from the germline V gene are LNHDA and SQIVND (reference sequence). CDR3 nucleotides: TGTGCCAGTAGTATAGGTCGGGCTACCAACGTCCTGACTTTC. Protein sequence: CASSIGRATNVLTF.

This clonotype was detected ten times or more. The chain uses TRBV20-1 and TRBJ2-5; D is possibly TRBD1 or TRBD2 (5 bases each). This CDR3 has 11 amino acids. Germline lookup yields CDR1 DFQATT and CDR2 SNEGSKA (reference sequence). V shed 6 bases and J shed 4 bases, with 9 bases lying between them. Written as DNA, the CDR3 is TGCAGTGCCGGGGCTGGAGAGACCCAGTACTTC. It specifies CSAGAGETQYF.